This TCR beta chain was sequenced during a study of shared clonotypes between healthy human individuals. Libraries were prepared by immunoSEQ multiplex PCR; TCRdb keeps only in-frame clonotypes and omits some of them. The data contain about 2 million clones, around 95% of them singletons. Trimming took off 3 bases at V and 0 bases at J, with 11 bases between the two ends. CDR3 length: 15 amino acids. CDR1 is ENHRY and CDR2 is SYGVKD in the germline V gene. V and J are TRBV10-3 and TRBJ1-2; tentatively, D is TRBD1 (5 bases). Material for sequencing was naive CD4+ T cells sorted from blood. The subset is: CD45RA+ positively selected. The TCR originated in a man aged 18 to 35 in good health. The CDR3 DNA is TGTGCCATCAGTGATCAGGGAAGGGCTAACTATGGCTACACCTTC. Residues: CAISDQGRANYGYTF.